This paragraph reports one T cell receptor beta chain. Its antigen is still unknown. The data derive from a study of OX40 agonist ivuxolimab in advanced cancers. Study-level points and caveats: Expanded clones were, on average, more numerous among CD8+ T cells than CD4+.

The CDR3 has 17 amino acids. Trimming removed 2 bases from V and 6 bases from J, with 17 bases in between. Germline V gene data show CDR1 as ENHRY and CDR2 as SYGVKD. Assay used: immunoSEQ multiplex PCR; TCRdb lists only in-frame clones, some missing. There are around 51,000 clones in the sample; about 83% occur only once, and about 9.4% lies in the top ten. The genes are TRBV10-3 and TRBJ2-6, with a possible D match to TRBD1 (6 bases). The clonotype comes from an adult with an advanced solid tumor such as melanoma, head and neck, liver or kidney cancer. The material sequenced was CD4+ or CD8+ T cells sorted from blood, taken in a trial of the OX40 agonist ivuxolimab. DNA of the CDR3: TGTGCCATCAGTGAGGGGACATCCCTCTGGGTGGCCAACGTCCTGACTTTC. The encoded protein is CAISEGTSLWVANVLTF.